This T cell receptor beta chain emerged from a study of shared clonotypes between healthy human individuals. This CDR3 region has 14 residues. CDR1 SNHLY and CDR2 FYNNEI come from the germline V gene. V lost 7 bases to trimming and J lost 6 bases; unmatched junction nucleotides: 4. Clones were sequenced by immunoSEQ multiplex PCR, and TCRdb holds only the in-frame ones, with some missing. The table lists fewer than 1.6 million clones, 98% of them singletons. The specimen sequenced was naive CD4+ T cells sorted from blood. Subset of the sample: CD45RA+ positively selected. The receptor was derived from a man younger than 45 in good health. V usage is TRBV2 and J usage is TRBJ2-2, with 11 nucleotides matching TRBD1. The CDR3 nucleotides are TGTGCCAGCAAGGGGACAGGGGGTCCCGGGGAGCTGTTTTTT. Residues: CASKGTGGPGELFF.